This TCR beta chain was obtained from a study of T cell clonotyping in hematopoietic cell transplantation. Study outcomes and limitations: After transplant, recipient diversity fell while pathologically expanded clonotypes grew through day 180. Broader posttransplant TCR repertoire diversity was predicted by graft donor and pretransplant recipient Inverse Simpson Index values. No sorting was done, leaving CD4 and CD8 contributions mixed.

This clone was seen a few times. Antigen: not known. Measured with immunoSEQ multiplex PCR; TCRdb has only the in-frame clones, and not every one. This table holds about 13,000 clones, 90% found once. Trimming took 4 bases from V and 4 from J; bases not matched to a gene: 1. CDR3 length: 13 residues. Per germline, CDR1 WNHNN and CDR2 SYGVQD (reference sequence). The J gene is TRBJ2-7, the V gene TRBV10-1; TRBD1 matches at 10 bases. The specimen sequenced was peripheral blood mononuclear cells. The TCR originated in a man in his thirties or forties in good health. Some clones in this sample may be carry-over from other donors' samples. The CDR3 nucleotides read TGCGCCAGCAGTGGGGACAGGGGATACGAGCAGTACTTC. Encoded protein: CASSGDRGYEQYF.